The present entry profiles one T cell receptor beta chain with its context. Its specificity is not known. This specimen belongs to a study of T cells in Graves' hyperthyroidism and ophthalmopathy. Study outcomes and limitations: In the blood, most expanded thyroid clonotypes above 0.001 appeared as well.

Deletions cut 2 bases from V and 6 bases from J, with 17 bases between. From germline, CDR1 is SNHLY and CDR2 FYNNEI. CDR3 length equals 15 residues. TCR beta CDR3 regions were amplified from RNA transcripts. TCR CDR3 regions were first amplified by RT-PCR with HTBI primers. Each CDR3 protein is one row after TCRdb ran MiXCR on the multiplex PCR reads. Of roughly 500,000 distinct CDR3 sequences listed, around 14% are singletons. The chain has TRBV2 and TRBJ2-7; D is perhaps TRBD2 (7 bases). The TCR sequence derives from a woman younger than 45 with Graves' hyperthyroidism that later progressed to Graves' ophthalmopathy. The sequenced sample consisted of blood. The CDR3 DNA reads TGTGCCAGCAGTGAAACCACCCGCCGGGGGGCCGAGCAGTACTTC. It encodes CASSETTRRGAEQYF. The full variable domain, its missing parts supplied by reference TRBV2 and TRBJ2-7, is EPEVTQTPSHQVTQMGQEVILRCVPISNHLYFYWYRQILGQKVEFLVSFYNNEISEKSEIFDDQFSVERPDGSNFTLKIRSTKLEDSAMYFCASSETTRRGAEQYFGPGTRLTVT.